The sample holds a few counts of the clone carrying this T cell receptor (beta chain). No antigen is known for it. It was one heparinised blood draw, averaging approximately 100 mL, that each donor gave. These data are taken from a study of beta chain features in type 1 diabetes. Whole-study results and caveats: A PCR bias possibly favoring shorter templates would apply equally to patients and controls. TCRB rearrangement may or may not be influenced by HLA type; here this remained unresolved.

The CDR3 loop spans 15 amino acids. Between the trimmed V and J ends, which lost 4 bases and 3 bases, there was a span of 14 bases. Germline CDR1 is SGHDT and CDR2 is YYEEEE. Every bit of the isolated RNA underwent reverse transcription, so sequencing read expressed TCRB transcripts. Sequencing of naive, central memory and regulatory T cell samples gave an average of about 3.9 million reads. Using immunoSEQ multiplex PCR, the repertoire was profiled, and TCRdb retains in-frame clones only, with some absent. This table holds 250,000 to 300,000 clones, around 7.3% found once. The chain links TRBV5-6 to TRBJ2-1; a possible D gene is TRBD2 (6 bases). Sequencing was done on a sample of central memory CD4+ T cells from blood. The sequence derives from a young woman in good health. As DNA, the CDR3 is TGTGCCAGCAGCCAAGATATGACTAGCTACAATGAGCAGTTCTTC. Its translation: CASSQDMTSYNEQFF. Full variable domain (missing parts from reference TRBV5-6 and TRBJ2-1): DAGVTQSPTHLIKTRGQQVTLRCSPKSGHDTVSWYQQALGQGPQFIFQYYEEEERQRGNFPDRFSGHQFPNYSSELNVNALLLGDSALYLCASSQDMTSYNEQFFGPGTRLTVL.